These T cell receptor beta chains were read from a single sample in a study of blood T cell repertoires in COVID-19. Some clones are missing from TCRdb's copy, which holds only in-frame ones; the method was immunoSEQ multiplex PCR. This sample yields roughly 34,000 clones, of which roughly 90% are seen a single time; roughly 42% belongs to the top ten. The sequencing sample was made of peripheral blood. The receptor source for this set is a man aged 60 to 75 with active or convalescent COVID-19. Each CDR3 is given with its conserved first and last residue. Each record gives: clone size, D gene, V gene, J gene, CDR3 protein, CDR3 DNA. A D gene is named only where the DNA matches it firmly. Rows give clone size only sometimes, using once, few, many, or a class for an expanded clone.

abundance: -; d_gene: -; v_gene: TRBV19; j_gene: TRBJ1-2; CDR3aa: CASKTVRYGYTF; CDR3nt: TGTGCCAGTAAGACAGTTCGCTATGGCTACACCTTC
abundance: -; d_gene: -; v_gene: TRBV11-3; j_gene: TRBJ2-1; CDR3aa: CASSLEAGSSYNEQFF; CDR3nt: TGTGCCAGCAGCTTAGAAGCGGGCAGCTCCTACAATGAGCAGTTCTTC
abundance: -; d_gene: TRBD2; v_gene: TRBV2; j_gene: TRBJ2-5; CDR3aa: CASTLSGRAIETQYF; CDR3nt: TGTGCCAGCACCCTCAGCGGGAGGGCCATTGAGACCCAGTACTTC
abundance: -; d_gene: -; v_gene: TRBV24-1; j_gene: TRBJ2-2; CDR3aa: CATSAAVGAGELFF; CDR3nt: TGTGCCACCAGTGCCGCGGTCGGGGCCGGGGAGCTGTTTTTT
abundance: -; d_gene: -; v_gene: TRBV4-1; j_gene: TRBJ1-5; CDR3aa: CASSQPPGDRRLQPQHF; CDR3nt: TGCGCCAGCAGCCAACCCCCCGGTGACAGGAGGCTTCAGCCCCAGCATTTT
abundance: once; d_gene: TRBD1; v_gene: TRBV2; j_gene: TRBJ2-3; CDR3aa: CASSAGGGTDTQYF; CDR3nt: TGTGCCAGCAGTGCAGGGGGAGGCACAGATACGCAGTATTTT
abundance: -; d_gene: -; v_gene: TRBV2; j_gene: TRBJ1-1; CDR3aa: CASSVSGARNTEAFF; CDR3nt: TGTGCCAGCAGTGTCTCAGGCGCAAGGAACACTGAAGCTTTCTTT
abundance: -; d_gene: TRBD1; v_gene: TRBV11-2; j_gene: TRBJ1-1; CDR3aa: CASSLAGQGTEAFF; CDR3nt: TGTGCCAGCAGCTTAGCGGGACAGGGCACTGAAGCTTTCTTT
abundance: once; d_gene: TRBD1; v_gene: TRBV18; j_gene: TRBJ2-2; CDR3aa: CASSPRTGDYTGELFF; CDR3nt: TGTGCCAGCTCACCACGGACAGGGGACTACACCGGGGAGCTGTTTTTT
abundance: once; d_gene: -; v_gene: TRBV28; j_gene: TRBJ2-2; CDR3aa: CASRYRERAGELFF; CDR3nt: TGTGCCAGCAGGTACCGGGAGCGCGCCGGGGAGCTGTTTTTT
abundance: -; d_gene: TRBD1; v_gene: TRBV2; j_gene: TRBJ2-7; CDR3aa: CASSKGQGWYEQYF; CDR3nt: TGTGCCAGCAGTAAGGGACAGGGATGGTACGAGCAGTACTTC
abundance: -; d_gene: -; v_gene: TRBV21-1; j_gene: TRBJ1-1; CDR3aa: CASSPRTGIMDTEAFF; CDR3nt: TGTGCCAGCAGCCCTCGGACAGGAATAATGGACACTGAAGCTTTCTTT
abundance: -; d_gene: -; v_gene: TRBV19; j_gene: TRBJ2-7; CDR3aa: CASSEQGSGYEQYF; CDR3nt: TGTGCCAGTAGTGAACAGGGATCAGGCTACGAGCAGTACTTC
abundance: -; d_gene: -; v_gene: TRBV27; j_gene: TRBJ1-5; CDR3aa: CASSRTYSGRANQPQHF; CDR3nt: TGTGCCAGCAGTCGAACCTATTCAGGGCGAGCGAATCAGCCCCAGCATTTT